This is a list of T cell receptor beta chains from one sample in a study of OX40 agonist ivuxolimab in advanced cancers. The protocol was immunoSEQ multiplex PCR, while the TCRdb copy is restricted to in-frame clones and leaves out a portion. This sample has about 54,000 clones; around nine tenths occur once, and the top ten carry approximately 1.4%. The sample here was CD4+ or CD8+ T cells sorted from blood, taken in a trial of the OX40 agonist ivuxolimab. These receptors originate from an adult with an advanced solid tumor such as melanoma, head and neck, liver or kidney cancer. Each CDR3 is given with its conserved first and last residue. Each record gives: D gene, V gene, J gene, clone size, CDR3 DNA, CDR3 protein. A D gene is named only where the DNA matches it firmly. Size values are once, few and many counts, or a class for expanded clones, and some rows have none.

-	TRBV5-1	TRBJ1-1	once	TGCGCCAGCAGCTTCCAGGGGAACACTGAAGCTTTCTTT	CASSFQGNTEAFF
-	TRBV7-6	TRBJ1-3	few	TGTGCCAGCAGCTTAGGACAGTACTCTGGAAACACCATATATTTT	CASSLGQYSGNTIYF
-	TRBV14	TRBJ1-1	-	TGTGCCAGCAGCCAGAGAGTGATCGGGGGGAGAATGAACACTGAAGCTTTCTTT	CASSQRVIGGRMNTEAFF
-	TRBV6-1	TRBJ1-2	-	TGTGCCAGCAGTGAAGCGGGGGGCGCCTATGGCTACACCTTC	CASSEAGGAYGYTF
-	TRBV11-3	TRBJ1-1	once	TGTGCCAGCAGCTCGGGGGGTGCAGGGAGTTCCGAAGCTTTCTTT	CASSSGGAGSSEAFF
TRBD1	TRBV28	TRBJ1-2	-	TGTGCCAGCAGTTCGGGACAGGGCGCTAACTATGGCTACACCTTC	CASSSGQGANYGYTF
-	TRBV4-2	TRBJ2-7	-	TGTGCCAGCAGCCAAGAGGACAGCTCCTACGAGCAGTACTTC	CASSQEDSSYEQYF
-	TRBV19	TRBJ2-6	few	TGTGCCAGTAGTATAGGTTCTGGGGCCAACGTCCTGACTTTC	CASSIGSGANVLTF
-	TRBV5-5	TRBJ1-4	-	TGTGCCAGCATTCTGAGCCCCATTGCAACTAATGAAAAACTGTTTTTT	CASILSPIATNEKLFF
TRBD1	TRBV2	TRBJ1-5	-	TGTGCCAGCAGTGAAGGGGACAGAGACAGACAGCCCCAGCATTTT	CASSEGDRDRQPQHF
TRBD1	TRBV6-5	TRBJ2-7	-	TGTGCCAGCAGTTTCGACAGGGGACCCTACGAGCAGTACTTC	CASSFDRGPYEQYF
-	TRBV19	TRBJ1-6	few	TGTGCCAGTAGGAGGGGGGATTCACCCCTCCACTTT	CASRRGDSPLHF
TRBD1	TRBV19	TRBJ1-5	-	TGTGCCAGTAGTATAGGCAGAGGGGGCAGGAATCAGCCCCAGCATTTT	CASSIGRGGRNQPQHF
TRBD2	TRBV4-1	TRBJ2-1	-	TGCGCCAGCAGCCAAGTAGGCGGGAGGGCCTACAATGAGCAGTTCTTC	CASSQVGGRAYNEQFF
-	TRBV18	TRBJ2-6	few	TGTGCCAGCTCAAACTCGGAACCTGCGGCCAACGTCCTGACTTTC	CASSNSEPAANVLTF
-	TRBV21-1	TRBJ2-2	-	TGTGCCAGCAGCAAAGAGGGCCTAACCGGGGAGCTGTTTTTT	CASSKEGLTGELFF
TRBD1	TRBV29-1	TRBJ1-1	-	TGCAGCGCCGGGACAGGCGGTAACACTGAAGCTTTCTTT	CSAGTGGNTEAFF
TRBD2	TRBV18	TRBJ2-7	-	TGTGCCAGCGGCAGCGGGAGTCGCTACGAGCAGTACTTC	CASGSGSRYEQYF
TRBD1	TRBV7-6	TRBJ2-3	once	TGTGCCAGCAGCCGACAGGGGGCAGGCACAGATACGCAGTATTTT	CASSRQGAGTDTQYF
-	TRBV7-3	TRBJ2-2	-	TGTGCCAGCAGCCCCATGAGCTCGACCGGGGAGCTGTTTTTT	CASSPMSSTGELFF
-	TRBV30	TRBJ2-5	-	TGTGCCTGGAGCCCGGGGTACCAAGAGACCCAGTACTTC	CAWSPGYQETQYF
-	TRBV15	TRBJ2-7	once	TGTGCCACCAGCAGGCTGAATTCAGAATCCGAGCAGTACTTC	CATSRLNSESEQYF
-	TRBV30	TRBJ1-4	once	TGTGCCTGGAGCCAAGGGGCAGAAAAACTGTTTTTT	CAWSQGAEKLFF
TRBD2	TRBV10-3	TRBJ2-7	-	TGTGCCATCAGTGAGTCCAGCGGGGGGATCTCCTACGAGCAGTACTTC	CAISESSGGISYEQYF
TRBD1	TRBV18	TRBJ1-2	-	TGTGCCAGCTCCGGACAGGGGAAGGCTGGCTACACCTTC	CASSGQGKAGYTF
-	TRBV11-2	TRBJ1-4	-	TGTGCCAGCAGCTTTTGGGGGGGTAATGAAAAACTGTTTTTT	CASSFWGGNEKLFF